The rows below give T cell receptor beta chains drawn from one sample of a study of T cell responses to AZD1222 COVID-19 vaccine. Measured with immunoSEQ multiplex PCR; TCRdb has only the in-frame clones, and not every one. The top ten hold roughly 14% of the sample, which has under 70,000 clones, 88% seen once. The sample in question was peripheral blood, obtained on day 0 of AZD1222 vaccination. Receptor source: an adult in good health. Both conserved end residues are part of each CDR3. The D gene is left open where the match is weak. Clone size is given for some rows only: seen once, a few or many times, or a class if the clone is expanded.

clone size,V gene,D gene,J gene,CDR3 length,CDR3 DNA,CDR3 protein
.,TRBV11-2,TRBD1,TRBJ1-4,17,TGTGCCAGCAGCTTAGCCCCACAGGGGCGGGATAATGAAAAACTGTTTTTT,CASSLAPQGRDNEKLFF
.,TRBV12-3/TRBV12-4,.,TRBJ2-1,12,TGTGCCAGCAGCCCATATTCAAACGAGCAGTTCTTC,CASSPYSNEQFF
.,TRBV29-1,.,TRBJ1-2,14,TGCAGCGTTCCACACAGGCAGGGCCGGTATGGCTACACCTTC,CSVPHRQGRYGYTF
.,TRBV7-9,TRBD1,TRBJ1-2,17,TGTGCCAGCAGCCTATCGAGACAGGGTGGGACAAACTATGGCTACACCTTC,CASSLSRQGGTNYGYTF
.,TRBV5-1,.,TRBJ2-2,15,TGCGCCAGCACCAGCGGAGGGGGAGACACCGGGGAGCTGTTTTTT,CASTSGGGDTGELFF
.,TRBV5-1,TRBD2,TRBJ2-7,15,TGCGCCAGCAGCTTGAGGGCGGGAGGGTCCAACGAGCAGTACTTC,CASSLRAGGSNEQYF
.,TRBV6-5,TRBD2,TRBJ2-5,12,TGTGCCAGCAGTCGGGGGGAAGAGACCCAGTACTTC,CASSRGEETQYF
.,TRBV7-2,.,TRBJ2-1,16,TGTGCCAGCAGCTTAATTATAGCGAGCCGAGGCAATGAGCAGTTCTTC,CASSLIIASRGNEQFF
.,TRBV6-2/TRBV6-3,TRBD1,TRBJ2-2,15,TGTGCCAGCAGTATTGACAGGGGAAACACCGGGGAGCTGTTTTTT,CASSIDRGNTGELFF
.,TRBV6-5,TRBD1,TRBJ1-4,14,TGTGCCAGCAGAAGGACAGGGGAAGGGGAAAAACTGTTTTTT,CASRRTGEGEKLFF
.,TRBV6-1,.,TRBJ1-5,14,TGTGCCAGCAGTGAAGTAACAGGCGATCAGCCCCAGCATTTT,CASSEVTGDQPQHF
.,TRBV20-1,.,TRBJ1-2,12,TGCAGTGCTAGTGCATCGAACTATGGCTACACCTTC,CSASASNYGYTF
.,TRBV5-4,TRBD2,TRBJ2-2,15,TGTGCCAGCAGCCCGGGAGGTTCGAACACCGGGGAGCTGTTTTTT,CASSPGGSNTGELFF
once,TRBV7-2,TRBD1,TRBJ1-2,12,TGTGCCAGCAGCTCGACAGGGCTTGGCTACACCTTC,CASSSTGLGYTF
.,TRBV2,.,TRBJ2-3,14,TGTGCCAGCAGGGTCGGCTTCTACACAGATACGCAGTATTTT,CASRVGFYTDTQYF
.,TRBV29-1,TRBD1,TRBJ1-1,15,TGCAGCGTTGAAGCCCGACCGGGACAGGAAAGAGAAGCTTTCTTT,CSVEARPGQEREAFF
.,TRBV5-4,.,TRBJ2-2,19,TGTGCCAGCAGCTTGATGGTCGGAATAGCGGACGCCCGGGCCGGGGAGCTGTTTTTT,CASSLMVGIADARAGELFF
few,TRBV5-1,TRBD1,TRBJ2-6,19,TGCGCCAGCAGCGGGAACCCACAGGGGGCTCTTACTGGGGCCAACGTCCTGACTTTC,CASSGNPQGALTGANVLTF
.,TRBV28,.,TRBJ2-1,14,TGTGCCAGCACGCAAAGCGGGTCGAACAATGAGCAGTTCTTC,CASTQSGSNNEQFF
.,TRBV6-1,TRBD2,TRBJ2-5,15,TGTGCCAGCAGTGAAGCAGCGGGGGCCCAAGAGACCCAGTACTTC,CASSEAAGAQETQYF
.,TRBV13,TRBD1,TRBJ2-7,15,TGTGCCAGCAGCTTAGCTGGGACAGGGTCTGACGAGCAGTACTTC,CASSLAGTGSDEQYF
few,TRBV7-9,.,TRBJ1-5,12,TGTGCCAGCAGCAGGGCGGATCAGCCCCAGCATTTT,CASSRADQPQHF
.,TRBV19,.,TRBJ1-4,20,TGTGCCAGTAGTATAGATCAGACGGGCTCCGGCATCGCAACTAATGAAAAACTGTTTTTT,CASSIDQTGSGIATNEKLFF
.,TRBV9,.,TRBJ2-2,14,TGTGCCAGCAGCGTAGCTCTGGGAACCGGGGAGCTGTTTTTT,CASSVALGTGELFF